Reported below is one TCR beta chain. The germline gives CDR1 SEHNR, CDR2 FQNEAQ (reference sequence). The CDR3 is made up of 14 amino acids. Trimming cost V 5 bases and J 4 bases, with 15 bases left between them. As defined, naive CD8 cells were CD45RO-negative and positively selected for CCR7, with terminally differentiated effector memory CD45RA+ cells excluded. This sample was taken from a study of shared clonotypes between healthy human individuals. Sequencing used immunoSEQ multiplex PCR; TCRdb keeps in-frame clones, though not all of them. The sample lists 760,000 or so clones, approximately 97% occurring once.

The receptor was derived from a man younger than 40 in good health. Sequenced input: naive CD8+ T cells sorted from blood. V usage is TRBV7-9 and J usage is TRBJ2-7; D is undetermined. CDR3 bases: TGTGCCAGCAGCATCCTGCCCGAGTGGTACGAGCAGTACTTC. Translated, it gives CASSILPEWYEQYF.